This is a list of T cell receptor beta chains from one sample in a study of Ad26.COV2.S vaccination and SARS-CoV-2 variants. Clones were sequenced by immunoSEQ multiplex PCR, and TCRdb holds only the in-frame ones, with some missing. The sample contains 180,000 or so clones, roughly 85% of which appear only once. The source material was peripheral blood, sampled after recovery from COVID-19. Every receptor here comes from a human donor who had recovered from COVID-19. Each CDR3 is given with its conserved first and last residue. The D gene is left open where the match is weak.

j_gene	d_gene	v_gene	CDR3aa
TRBJ2-5	TRBD1	TRBV5-6	CASSILQGRETQYF
TRBJ2-5	TRBD2	TRBV5-4	CASSLGLAGAETQYF
TRBJ1-6	.	TRBV20-1	CSASLLNSPLHF
TRBJ1-4	.	TRBV27	CASSLPGDEKLFF
TRBJ1-2	.	TRBV2	CASSSTGRYGYTF
TRBJ1-5	.	TRBV2	CASSAGDLRQPQHF
TRBJ1-2	TRBD1	TRBV5-1	CASSPGQGAWGYTF
TRBJ2-2	TRBD1	TRBV7-6	CASSSWDRPRAGELFF
TRBJ2-5	.	TRBV7-9	CASSSGLRGKQETQYF
TRBJ2-1	TRBD2	TRBV4-2	CASSQVRTSHSYNEQFF
TRBJ2-7	TRBD2	TRBV11-2	CASSLETAGGLYEQYF
TRBJ1-2	TRBD1	TRBV6-5	CASRSGQGVSSYGYTF
TRBJ1-1	.	TRBV4-1	CASSPWRGTEAFF
TRBJ2-1	.	TRBV7-2	CASSPSHNEQFF
TRBJ2-3	TRBD1	TRBV12-5	CASGFMRDRFTDTQYF
TRBJ2-2	TRBD2	TRBV27	CASTGTSGRVATGELFF
TRBJ2-1	TRBD2	TRBV6-2/TRBV6-3	CASSYSSAAGGRSYNEQFF
TRBJ1-2	TRBD1	TRBV6-5	CASSSRQGHGYTF
TRBJ2-7	TRBD2	TRBV19	CASRPRLAVGSYEQYF